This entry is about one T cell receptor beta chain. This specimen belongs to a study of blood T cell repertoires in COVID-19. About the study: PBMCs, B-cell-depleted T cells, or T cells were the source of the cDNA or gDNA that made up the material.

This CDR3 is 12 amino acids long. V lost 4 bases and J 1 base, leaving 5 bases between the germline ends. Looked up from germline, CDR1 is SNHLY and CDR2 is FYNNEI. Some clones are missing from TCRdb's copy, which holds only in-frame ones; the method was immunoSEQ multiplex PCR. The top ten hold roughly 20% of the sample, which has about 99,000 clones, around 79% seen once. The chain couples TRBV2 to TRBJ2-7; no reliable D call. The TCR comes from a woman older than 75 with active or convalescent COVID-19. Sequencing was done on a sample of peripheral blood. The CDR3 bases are TGTGCCAGCAGTGCACTATCCTACGAGCAGTACTTC. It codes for CASSALSYEQYF. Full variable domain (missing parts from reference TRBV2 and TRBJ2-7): EPEVTQTPSHQVTQMGQEVILRCVPISNHLYFYWYRQILGQKVEFLVSFYNNEISEKSEIFDDQFSVERPDGSNFTLKIRSTKLEDSAMYFCASSALSYEQYFGPGTRLTVT.